One T cell receptor beta chain is described in this entry. RNA amounts of about 0.45 to 1 ug underwent reverse transcription with random hexamers. TCRdb re-called the immunoSEQ multiplex PCR reads through MiXCR, storing one row per CDR3 protein. The sample holds over 100,000 distinct CDR3 sequences; around 94% are singletons and the top ten take around 0.28%. The data were obtained in a study of CD8 T cells in Susac syndrome. Specimen: CD8+ T cells from PBMCs. The clonotype comes from a human donor with Susac syndrome.

This CDR3 is CASGKVGGPEAFF. The DNA for the CDR3 is TGTGCCAGCGGAAAGGTAGGGGGCCCTGAAGCTTTCTTT. V is TRBV6-2 or TRBV6-3 and J is TRBJ1-1; 7 bases match TRBD1. Germline V lookup: CDR1 MNHEY, CDR2 SVGEGT. This CDR3 has 13 residues. V dropped 8 bases and J dropped 6; count of bases not matched to a gene: 9.